One sample yielded the 20 T cell receptor beta chains listed below, sequenced in a study of blood T cells in healthy people across ages. For the second PCR, which ran for roughly 7 to 11 cycles, a sample-barcoded 5' primer and a J-beta primer mix were used. From the 5' RACE reads, TCRdb called clonotypes with MiXCR, one entry per CDR3 protein. This table holds about 540,000 distinct CDR3 sequences, about 24% found once. The data were also submitted as part of a second study, on T cells of mothers and their children.

Specimen: blood. The receptors derive from a boy younger than 18 in good health.

This clonotype was counted only a few times. The rearrangement joins TRBV9 to TRBJ1-1; D gene unclear. The CDR3 is made up of 13 amino acids. Germline-derived CDR1 and CDR2 are SGDLS and YYNGEE. V shed 1 base and J shed 11 bases, with 15 bases lying between them. In nucleotides, the CDR3 is TGTGCCAGCAGCGTAACGGTCGGCAGTTATGCTTTCTTT. Its translation is CASSVTVGSYAFF.

This clonotype showed up just a few times. The DNA of the CDR3 is TGTGCCAGCCTCCTCAGCGTCATGAACACTGAAGCTTTCTTT. It encodes CASLLSVMNTEAFF. The chain links TRBV6-1 to TRBJ1-1; no definite D call. In germline, CDR1 is MNHNS, CDR2 SASEGT. CDR3 size: 14 residues. V was clipped by 8 bases and J by 0 bases, with 13 bases between them.

The chain couples TRBV13 to TRBJ2-7; D is ambiguous. CDR3 size: 14 residues. Germline loops: CDR1 PRHDT, CDR2 FYEKMQ (reference sequence). Trimming left V 3 bases short and J 2 bases short, with 11 bases between. The CDR3 coding sequence is TGTGCCAGCAGCTTTAAAAGCGAACCCTACGAGCAGTACTTC. Translation gives CASSFKSEPYEQYF.

The V gene is TRBV5-1, the J gene TRBJ2-7, with TRBD1 as a possible D gene (5 bases). The germline V gene encodes CDR1 SGHRS and CDR2 YFSETQ. The CDR3 sequence is 15 residues long. V gave up 0 bases and J gave up 1 base, with 11 bases separating them. The CDR3 region has the DNA TGCGCCAGCAGCTTGGCCCCGCAGGGATCCTACGAGCAGTACTTC. It specifies CASSLAPQGSYEQYF.

This clonotype appeared a few times. The gene calls are TRBV7-9 and TRBJ2-3; D unclear. The length of the CDR3 is 15 residues. Germline V gene lookup returns CDR1 SEHNR and CDR2 FQNEAQ (reference sequence). V was cut by 1 base and J by 4 bases, with 12 bases left in between. Here the CDR3 DNA reads TGTGCCAGCAGCTTAGTACAGTCAGGATCAGATACGCAGTATTTT. Protein: CASSLVQSGSDTQYF.

V usage is TRBV5-5 and J usage is TRBJ1-4; tentatively, D is TRBD1 (6 bases). Per germline, CDR1 SGHKS and CDR2 YYEKEE (reference sequence). Trimming took 4 bases from V and 7 from J, leaving 17 bases between them. The CDR3 sequence is 15 residues long. In nucleotides, the CDR3 is TGTGCCAGCAGCCCAACACGGGGAGGGGGTGAAAAACTGTTTTTT. Amino acid sequence: CASSPTRGGGEKLFF.

This clonotype was observed a handful of times. The chain couples TRBV28 to TRBJ2-5; the D gene is possibly TRBD2 (5 bases). CDR3 length equals 10 residues. The V gene lost 5 bases and the J gene lost 9 bases, with 7 bases spanning the gap. The germline CDR1 and CDR2 sequences are MDHEN and SYDVKM. CDR3 in amino acids: CASSLEAQYF. The CDR3 DNA sequence: TGTGCCAGCAGTCTGGAGGCCCAGTACTTC.

The chain is built from TRBV25-1 and TRBJ2-7, with TRBD1 as a possible D gene (6 bases). The germline CDR1 and CDR2 sequences are MGHDK and SYGVNS. V gave up 6 bases and J gave up 2 bases, with 14 bases separating them. The CDR3 loop spans 14 amino acids. CDR3 amino acids: CASSSGTFAYEQYF. The CDR3, as DNA: TGTGCCAGCAGCAGTGGGACATTTGCCTACGAGCAGTACTTC.

This clonotype has just a few counts. The chain combines TRBV6-6 with TRBJ1-1; no definite D call. Germline CDR1 is MNHNY and CDR2 is SVGAGI (reference sequence). The CDR3 totals 12 residues. Deletions cut 2 bases from V and 4 bases from J, with 5 bases between. CDR3 nucleotide sequence: TGTGCCAGCAGTTACGTCAGCACTGAAGCTTTCTTT. Translation: CASSYVSTEAFF.

V gene TRBV6-5 combines with J gene TRBJ1-5; TRBD1 agrees at 7 bases. The germline V gene encodes CDR1 MNHEY and CDR2 SVGAGI. Trimming took 6 bases from V and 1 from J; bases not matched to a gene: 6. This CDR3 contains 15 residues. This chain's CDR3 is CASRSDRDSNQPQHF. CDR3 sequence (DNA): TGTGCCAGCAGGAGCGACAGGGACAGCAATCAGCCCCAGCATTTT.

The chain is built from TRBV5-4 and TRBJ2-5; a possible D gene is TRBD1 (6 bases). V lost 2 bases and J 4 bases, leaving 12 bases between the germline ends. The length of the CDR3 is 14 residues. CDR1 and CDR2 from the germline V gene are SGHNT and YYREEE (reference sequence). CDR3 region: CASSFPGTRETQYF. In DNA form, the CDR3 reads TGTGCCAGCAGCTTTCCGGGGACAAGAGAGACCCAGTACTTC.

This clonotype was seen a handful of times. The chain is built from TRBV7-3 and TRBJ2-5; 13 bases align to TRBD2. V shed 3 bases and J 5 bases; nucleotides not matched to a gene: 6. The CDR3 is 16 residues long. Germline V lookup: CDR1 SGHTA, CDR2 FQGTGA. Here the CDR3 reads CASSLGLAGTVETQYF. DNA for the CDR3: TGTGCCAGCAGCTTGGGACTAGCGGGGACGGTGGAGACCCAGTACTTC.

The V and J genes are TRBV28 and TRBJ1-1; D not resolved. V gave up 10 bases and J gave up 10 bases, with 22 bases separating them. CDR1 and CDR2 from the germline V gene are MDHEN and SYDVKM. The CDR3 runs to 13 residues. The CDR3 is CAISDLPPHGAFF. The CDR3 region has the DNA TGTGCCATCTCGGACCTGCCTCCCCATGGAGCTTTCTTT.

This clonotype showed up many times. The chain is built from TRBV7-2 and TRBJ2-7; D is tentatively TRBD1 or TRBD2 (6 bases each). Trimming removed 2 bases from V and 7 bases from J, with 15 bases in between. This CDR3 is built from 14 residues. Germline V gives CDR1 SGHTA, CDR2 FQGNSA. For the CDR3, the DNA is TGTGCCAGCAGCTTATCCGGGGGCCGTGGAGAGCAGTACTTC. Amino acids: CASSLSGGRGEQYF.

This clonotype has a handful of counts. V gene TRBV7-8 combines with J gene TRBJ2-1; TRBD2 is a possible D gene (5 bases). CDR1 and CDR2 (germline): SGHVS, FQNEAQ. Trimming removed 4 bases at V and 3 bases at J, with 25 bases between. The CDR3 has 19 residues. CDR3 DNA: TGTGCCAGCAGCTCAACCTATATAAAGCGGCCACGGGGCTACAATGAGCAGTTCTTC. Amino acid sequence: CASSSTYIKRPRGYNEQFF.

CDR3 coding DNA: TGTGCCAGCAGCTTAGGGGCGAGAGGGCGTCTTTTGAACACTGAAGCTTTCTTT. This translates into CASSLGARGRLLNTEAFF. The V and J genes are TRBV7-9 and TRBJ1-1; D gene ambiguous. Germline values: CDR1 SEHNR, CDR2 FQNEAQ (reference sequence). Trimming left V 1 base short and J 0 bases short, with 18 bases between. The CDR3 totals 18 residues.

This chain joins TRBV6-5 and TRBJ2-5, with 8 bases lining up with TRBD2. The J call may be incorrect, as the DNA end agrees better with TRBJ2-1. CDR3 length: 15 amino acids. Germline CDR1 reads MNHEY; CDR2 reads SVGAGI. The CDR3 here is CASSFQREPLDEQFF. The CDR3 coding sequence is TGTGCCAGCAGTTTCCAGCGGGAGCCCCTGGATGAGCAGTTCTTC.

This clonotype was seen a few times. The chain employs TRBV7-2 and TRBJ1-2; no clear D gene. There are 17 residues in the CDR3. Per the germline V gene, CDR1 is SGHTA and CDR2 is FQGNSA. The germline V and J ends were trimmed by 1 base and 3 bases, with 18 bases remaining between them. The chain's CDR3 is CASSLEGVRYNYYGYTF. The CDR3 DNA reads as TGTGCCAGCAGCTTAGAGGGTGTACGGTATAATTACTATGGCTACACCTTC.

V is TRBV4-3 and J is TRBJ2-5; D could derive from TRBD1 or TRBD2 (5 bases each). Germline-derived CDR1 and CDR2 are LGHNA and YSLEER. Trimming shortened V by 0 bases and J by 7 bases, and 12 bases separated the two germline ends. The CDR3 sequence is 14 residues long. For the CDR3, the DNA is TGCGCCAGCAGCCAAGAGGGGACGTCAGGGACCCAGTACTTC. Amino acid sequence: CASSQEGTSGTQYF.

The CDR3 here is CASSPRGAEAYNEQFF. DNA of the CDR3: TGTGCCAGCAGCCCCAGGGGAGCGGAAGCCTACAATGAGCAGTTCTTC. This chain links TRBV5-4 with TRBJ2-1, with TRBD1 as a possible D gene (6 bases). This CDR3 spans 16 amino acids. V was cut by 4 bases and J by 2 bases, with 16 bases left in between. Germline V gives CDR1 SGHNT, CDR2 YYREEE (reference sequence).